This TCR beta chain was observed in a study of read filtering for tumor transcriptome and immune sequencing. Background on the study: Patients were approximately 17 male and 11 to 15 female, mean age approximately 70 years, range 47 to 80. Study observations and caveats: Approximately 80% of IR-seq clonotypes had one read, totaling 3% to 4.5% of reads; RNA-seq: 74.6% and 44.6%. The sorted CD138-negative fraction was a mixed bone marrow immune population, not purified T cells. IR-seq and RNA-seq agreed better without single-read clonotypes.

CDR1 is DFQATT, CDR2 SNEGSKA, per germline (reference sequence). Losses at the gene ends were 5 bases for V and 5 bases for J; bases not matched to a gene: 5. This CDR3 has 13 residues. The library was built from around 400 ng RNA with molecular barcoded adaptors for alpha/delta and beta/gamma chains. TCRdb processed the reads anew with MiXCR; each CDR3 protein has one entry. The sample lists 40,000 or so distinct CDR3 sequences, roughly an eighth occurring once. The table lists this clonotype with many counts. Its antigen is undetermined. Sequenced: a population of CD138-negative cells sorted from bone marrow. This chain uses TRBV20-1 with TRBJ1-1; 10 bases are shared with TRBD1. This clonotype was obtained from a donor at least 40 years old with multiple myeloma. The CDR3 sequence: CSAPGQGRTEAFF. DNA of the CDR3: TGCAGTGCTCCGGGACAGGGGAGGACTGAAGCTTTCTTT.